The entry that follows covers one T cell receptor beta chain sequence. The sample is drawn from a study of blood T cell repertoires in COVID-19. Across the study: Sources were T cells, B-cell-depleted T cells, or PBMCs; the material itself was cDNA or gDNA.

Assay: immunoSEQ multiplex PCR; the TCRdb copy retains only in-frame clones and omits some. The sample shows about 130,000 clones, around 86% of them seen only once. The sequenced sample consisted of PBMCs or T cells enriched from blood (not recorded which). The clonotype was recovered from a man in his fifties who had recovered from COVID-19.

CDR3 region: CASSVQGNYGYTF. DNA for the CDR3: TGTGCCAGCAGTGTACAGGGTAACTATGGCTACACCTTC. The V gene is TRBV2, the J gene TRBJ1-2; D perhaps matches TRBD1 (6 bases). The ends were cut back, 4 bases at V and 1 base at J, with 7 bases in the middle. CDR3 length: 13 residues. Germline CDR1 reads SNHLY; CDR2 reads FYNNEI. The full variable domain, its missing parts supplied by reference TRBV2 and TRBJ1-2, is EPEVTQTPSHQVTQMGQEVILRCVPISNHLYFYWYRQILGQKVEFLVSFYNNEISEKSEIFDDQFSVERPDGSNFTLKIRSTKLEDSAMYFCASSVQGNYGYTFGSGTRLTVV.